This is a list of T cell receptor beta chains from one sample in a study of CD8 T cells in ankylosing spondylitis. TCRdb independently ran MiXCR on the 5' RACE reads; one entry per CDR3 protein. This table holds about 540,000 distinct CDR3 sequences, 10% to 15% found once. Sequencing was done on a sample of blood, either unsorted or a sorted T cell fraction (not recorded which). All receptors derive from a male donor with ankylosing spondylitis. CDR3s leave out the opening cysteine and the closing phenylalanine or tryptophan.

V gene	J gene	CDR3 protein
TRBV5-6	TRBJ2-7	ASSAIGTAENQQY
TRBV19	TRBJ1-1	ASSTSGLMTEAF
TRBV3-1	TRBJ2-3	ASSLGSGSSTDTQY
TRBV20-1	TRBJ1-6	SAREGFYNSPLH
TRBV5-1	TRBJ1-1	ASSLASRTGEYLNTEAF
TRBV27	TRBJ2-2	ASTKRRGSDTGELF
TRBV20-1	TRBJ2-7	SALRQGATYEQY
TRBV20-1	TRBJ2-5	SARGTRETQY
TRBV3-1	TRBJ2-3	ASSQQGFVNTDTQY
TRBV6-1	TRBJ2-3	ASRRGAGVTDTQY
TRBV28	TRBJ2-5	ASSKRQGGRETQY
TRBV2	TRBJ1-5	ASSGETGGVGPQH
TRBV29-1	TRBJ1-1	SVADRNTEAF
TRBV14	TRBJ2-1	ASTSGWLAGGMAEQF
TRBV15	TRBJ1-2	ATSSPWPGREAGYT
TRBV10-3	TRBJ2-5	AISGSSRETQY
TRBV11-2	TRBJ2-4	ASSSRTDLAKNIQY
TRBV29-1	TRBJ1-1	SVEGFRTEAF
TRBV18	TRBJ1-1	ASSPEGGDTEAF
TRBV11-1	TRBJ1-3	ASSPTGGTGNTIY
TRBV3-1	TRBJ2-2	ASSQDNTGELF
TRBV19	TRBJ2-1	ASSIGREWAREQF
TRBV9	TRBJ1-1	ASRPREGRTEAF
TRBV12-3/TRBV12-4	TRBJ2-5	ASSRRGEETQY
TRBV10-1	TRBJ2-1	ASSESGQGYNEQF
TRBV5-1	TRBJ2-1	ASSTRLAALYNEQF
TRBV24-1	TRBJ1-2	ATSVGANYGYT
TRBV19	TRBJ2-3	ASTNRRRGPEGATDTQY
TRBV6-1	TRBJ2-3	ASSPTLTLLAGDRNTQY
TRBV27	TRBJ1-2	ASSFTGGGYGYT